This T cell receptor beta chain appears in the sequencing data of a study of response to subunit inactivated influenza vaccine. V was pared by 0 bases and J by 6 bases, with 5 bases of the junction left unmatched. Germline V gene sequence: CDR1 LGHNA, CDR2 YSLEER. The CDR3 length is 15 residues. Study-level results: It was the authors' suggestion that each seasonal influenza vaccination recruits few new T cells.

A single record per CDR3 protein comes from TCRdb applying MiXCR to the RT-PCR reads. Found here are roughly 780,000 distinct CDR3 sequences, 18% of them singletons; the top ten hold approximately 11%. Regarding this clonotype: Its antigen is unidentified.

This specimen consisted of PBMCs from blood, obtained more than 4 days after vaccination. The rearrangement links TRBV4-3 to TRBJ2-5, with 9 bases fitting TRBD1. This clonotype was sampled from a man aged 45 to 65 who received an inactivated influenza vaccine. The CDR3 bases are TGCGCCAGCAGCCAAGATCCCGGGACAGGGAAGACCCAGTACTTC. Translation gives CASSQDPGTGKTQYF.